These 15 T cell receptor beta chains originate from one sample sequenced in a study of shared clonotypes between healthy human individuals. Assay used: immunoSEQ multiplex PCR; TCRdb lists only in-frame clones, some missing. The table has some 1,600,000 clones, around 98% seen once. The material sequenced was naive CD4+ T cells sorted from blood. The subset here: CD45RA+ positively selected. These receptors were obtained from a man aged 30 to 39 in good health.

The V call is TRBV7-6, the J call TRBJ2-7; D gene ambiguous. The V gene lost 5 bases and the J gene lost 2 bases, with 16 bases spanning the gap. The germline V gene has CDR1 SGHVS and CDR2 FNYEAQ. The CDR3 is made up of 15 amino acids. The CDR3 protein is CASSRIKDTTYEQYF. The CDR3 DNA is TGTGCCAGCAGCCGTATAAAAGACACGACCTACGAGCAGTACTTC.

The chain combines TRBV7-8 with TRBJ1-5; 8 bases align to TRBD1. The germline V gene has CDR1 SGHVS and CDR2 FQNEAQ. With V trimmed by 6 bases and J by 0 bases, 10 bases remained unmatched. The CDR3 extends over 17 amino acids. The DNA for the CDR3 is TGTGCCAGCAGACCGGGACAGGCACTAAATAGCAATCAGCCCCAGCATTTT. It is translated as CASRPGQALNSNQPQHF.

This chain connects TRBV5-1 to TRBJ2-3; D might be TRBD2 (5 bases). V lost 2 bases to trimming and J lost 4 bases, with 11 bases between them. There are 14 residues in the CDR3. Per the germline V gene, CDR1 is SGHRS and CDR2 is YFSETQ. This CDR3 reads CASSFGPGADTQYF. DNA of the CDR3: TGCGCCAGCAGCTTCGGTCCCGGGGCAGATACGCAGTATTTT.

Comments on this clone: The sample has other DNA sequences that encode this CDR3 too. The chain joins TRBV18 to TRBJ2-4, with a possible D match to TRBD2 (6 bases). V shed 3 bases and J shed 6 bases, with 9 bases lying between them. Germline V gene sequence: CDR1 KGHSH, CDR2 LQKENI. CDR3 length: 13 residues. CDR3 residues: CASSPPGLNIQYF. The CDR3 bases are TGTGCCAGCTCACCCCCGGGACTAAACATTCAGTACTTC.

The rearrangement joins TRBV5-4 to TRBJ2-2; TRBD2 aligns across 10 bases. The germline V gene encodes CDR1 SGHNT and CDR2 YYREEE (reference sequence). J gave up 4 bases and V 4 bases, and 7 bases lay outside the gene matches. The CDR3 runs to 16 residues. In nucleotides, the CDR3 is TGTGCCAGCAGCGGAGCGGGAGGGCCGATCACCGGGGAGCTGTTTTTT. As protein: CASSGAGGPITGELFF. The whole variable domain, filled in from reference TRBV5-4 and TRBJ2-2, reads ETGVTQSPTHLIKTRGQQVTLRCSSQSGHNTVSWYQQALGQGPQFIFQYYREEENGRGNFPPRFSGLQFPNYSSELNVNALELDDSALYLCASSGAGGPITGELFFGEGSRLTVL.

The chain joins TRBV18 to TRBJ2-3; 9 nucleotides line up with TRBD1. This CDR3 contains 16 residues. The junction had 10 bases not matched to a gene; V was cut back by 3 bases and J by 6 bases. Germline V gene data show CDR1 as KGHSH and CDR2 as LQKENI. DNA for the CDR3: TGTGCCAGCTCACCCCGGGACAGGGTTCCGGGGGATACGCAGTATTTT. It encodes CASSPRDRVPGDTQYF.

This clone was recorded only once. The rearrangement links TRBV4-1 to TRBJ2-2; TRBD1 matches 9 bases. The CDR3 consists of 18 residues. V lost 0 bases, J lost 5 bases, and 10 bases stayed unmatched. The germline CDR1 and CDR2 sequences are MGHRA and YSYEKL. CDR3 residues: CASSQDSGRGQGTGELFF. CDR3 in DNA: TGCGCCAGCAGCCAAGATTCGGGCAGGGGACAGGGAACCGGGGAGCTGTTTTTT.

The chain couples TRBV30 to TRBJ2-1; D ambiguous. The germline V and J ends were trimmed by 8 bases and 5 bases, with 4 bases remaining between them. This CDR3 contains 9 residues. Per germline, CDR1 GTSNPN and CDR2 SVGIG (reference sequence). In DNA, the CDR3 is TGTGCCGTCAACAATGAGCAGTTCTTC. Translating it yields CAVNNEQFF.

This clone appeared once. This chain uses TRBV5-4 with TRBJ2-7; tentative D call: TRBD2 (8 bases). Per germline, CDR1 SGHNT and CDR2 YYREEE (reference sequence). The germline V and J ends were trimmed by 1 base and 3 bases, with 17 bases remaining between them. The CDR3 runs 16 residues. The CDR3 spells CASSLFSGTEDYEQYF. The CDR3, as DNA: TGTGCCAGCAGCTTGTTTAGCGGGACAGAAGACTACGAGCAGTACTTC.

This chain's CDR3 is CASSLASTGGSAFF. CDR3 bases: TGTGCCAGCAGCTTAGCGTCGACAGGTGGGTCGGCTTTCTTT. The rearrangement uses TRBV7-2 and TRBJ1-1; tentative D call: TRBD1 (6 bases). Trimming shortened V by 0 bases and J by 11 bases, and 16 bases separated the two germline ends. Looked up from germline, CDR1 is SGHTA and CDR2 is FQGNSA. The CDR3 runs to 14 residues. Full variable domain (outside the CDR3, taken from reference TRBV7-2 and TRBJ1-1): GAGVSQSPSNKVTEKGKDVELRCDPISGHTALYWYRQSLGQGLEFLIYFQGNSAPDKSGLPSDRFSAERTGGSVSTLTIQRTQQEDSAVYLCASSLASTGGSAFFGQGTRLTVV.

The gene calls are TRBV28 and TRBJ2-7; no clear D gene. The CDR3 has 17 amino acids. The germline CDR1 and CDR2 sequences are MDHEN and SYDVKM. V dropped 2 bases and J dropped 3 bases, with 20 bases sitting between them. This CDR3 is CASSLNQRSFGVYEQYF. In DNA form, the CDR3 reads TGTGCCAGCAGTTTAAATCAAAGGAGTTTTGGGGTCTACGAGCAGTACTTC.

The chain employs TRBV6-1 and TRBJ2-7; D is undetermined. V was trimmed by 4 bases and J by 1 base, leaving 11 bases between them. Germline CDR1 is MNHNS and CDR2 is SASEGT. This CDR3 region has 14 residues. The DNA for the CDR3 is TGTGCCAGCAGTGCTGGCAGGATATCCTACGAGCAGTACTTC. Its protein product is CASSAGRISYEQYF.

This chain joins TRBV2 and TRBJ2-7; D is uncertain. This CDR3 has 15 residues. V lost 7 bases and J 5 bases, leaving 21 bases between the germline ends. CDR1 and CDR2 from the germline V gene are SNHLY and FYNNEI. CDR3 in amino acids: CASTTGYRASHEQYF. CDR3 sequence (DNA): TGTGCCAGCACCACCGGCTATCGGGCATCCCACGAGCAGTACTTC.

The chain employs TRBV18 and TRBJ2-3, with D uncertain. CDR1 is KGHSH and CDR2 is LQKENI in the germline V gene. CDR3 length equals 16 residues. The V end lost 2 bases, the J end lost 0 bases, and 12 bases lay between the germline ends. The CDR3 loop is CASSPLGSPSTDTQYF. The CDR3 DNA is TGTGCCAGCTCACCATTGGGCAGTCCGAGCACAGATACGCAGTATTTT.

In DNA form, the CDR3 reads TGTGCCACCAGACCCCGGGCAGGAGGTGAAAAACTGTTTTTT. Protein sequence: CATRPRAGGEKLFF. This chain joins TRBV15 and TRBJ1-4; no reliable D call. V was clipped by 6 bases and J by 7 bases, with 15 bases between them. This CDR3 is 14 amino acids long. Germline V gives CDR1 LNHNV, CDR2 YYDKDF (reference sequence).